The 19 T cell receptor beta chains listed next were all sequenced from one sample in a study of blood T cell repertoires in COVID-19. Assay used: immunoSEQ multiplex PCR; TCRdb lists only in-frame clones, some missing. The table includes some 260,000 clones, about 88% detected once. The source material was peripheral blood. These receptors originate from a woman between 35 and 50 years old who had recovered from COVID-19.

CDR3 in amino acids: CASSLRGGRPYEQYF. CDR3 DNA sequence: TGTGCCAGCAGCTTGCGGGGAGGGCGCCCCTACGAGCAGTACTTC. The rearrangement uses TRBV5-6 and TRBJ2-7; 7 positions agree with TRBD2. This CDR3 spans 15 amino acids. The germline CDR1 and CDR2 sequences are SGHDT and YYEEEE. Trimming cost V 1 base and J 2 bases; bases outside gene matches: 6.

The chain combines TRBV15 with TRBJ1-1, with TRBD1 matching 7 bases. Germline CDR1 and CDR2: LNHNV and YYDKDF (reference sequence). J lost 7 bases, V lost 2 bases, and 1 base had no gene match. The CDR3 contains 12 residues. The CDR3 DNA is TGTGCCACCAGCAGAACAGGGGATGAAGCTTTCTTT. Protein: CATSRTGDEAFF.

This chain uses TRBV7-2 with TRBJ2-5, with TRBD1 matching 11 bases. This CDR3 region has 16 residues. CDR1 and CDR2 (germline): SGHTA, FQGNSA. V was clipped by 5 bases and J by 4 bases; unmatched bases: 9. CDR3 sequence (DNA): TGTGCCAGCAGCCCCCCCGGGACAGGGGGGAGAGAGACCCAGTACTTC. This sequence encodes CASSPPGTGGRETQYF.

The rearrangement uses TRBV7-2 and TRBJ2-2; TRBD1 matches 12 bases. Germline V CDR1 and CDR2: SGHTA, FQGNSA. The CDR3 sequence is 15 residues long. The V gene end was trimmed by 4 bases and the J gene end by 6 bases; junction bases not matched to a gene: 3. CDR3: CASSSGQGASGELFF. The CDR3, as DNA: TGTGCCAGCAGCTCGGGACAGGGGGCATCCGGGGAGCTGTTTTTT.

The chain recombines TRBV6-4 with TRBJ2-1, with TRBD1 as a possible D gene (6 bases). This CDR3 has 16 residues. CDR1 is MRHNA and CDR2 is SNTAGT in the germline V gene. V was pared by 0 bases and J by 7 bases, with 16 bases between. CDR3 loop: CASSDSSTGSYNEQFF. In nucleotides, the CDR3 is TGTGCCAGCAGTGACTCGAGTACAGGGTCATATAATGAGCAGTTCTTC.

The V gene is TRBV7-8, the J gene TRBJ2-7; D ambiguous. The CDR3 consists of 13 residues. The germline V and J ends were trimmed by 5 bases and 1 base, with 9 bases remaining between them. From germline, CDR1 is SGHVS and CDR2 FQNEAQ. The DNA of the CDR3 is TGTGCCAGCAGCCCCGACATTTCCTACGAGCAGTACTTC. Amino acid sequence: CASSPDISYEQYF.

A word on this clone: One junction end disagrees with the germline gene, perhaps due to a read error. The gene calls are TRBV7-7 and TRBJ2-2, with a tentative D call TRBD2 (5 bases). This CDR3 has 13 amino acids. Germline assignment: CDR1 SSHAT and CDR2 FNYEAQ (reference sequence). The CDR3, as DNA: TGTGCTAGCAGCGGCAAATACACCGGGGAGCTGTTTTTT. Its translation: CASSGKYTGELFF.

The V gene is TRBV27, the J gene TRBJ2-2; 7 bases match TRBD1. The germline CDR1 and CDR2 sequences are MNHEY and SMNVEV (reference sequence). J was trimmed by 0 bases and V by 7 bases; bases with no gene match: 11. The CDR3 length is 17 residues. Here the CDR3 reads CASTATTDRSNTGELFF. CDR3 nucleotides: TGTGCCAGCACAGCTACCACGGACAGGTCGAACACCGGGGAGCTGTTTTTT.

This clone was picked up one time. The CDR3 reads CASSPQGRGHTEAFF. CDR3 DNA sequence: TGTGCCAGCAGTCCCCAGGGAAGGGGTCACACTGAAGCTTTCTTT. The chain joins TRBV27 to TRBJ1-1; D perhaps matches TRBD1 (5 bases). Germline values: CDR1 MNHEY, CDR2 SMNVEV (reference sequence). V lost 5 bases to trimming and J lost 3 bases, with 16 bases between them. This CDR3 region has 15 residues.

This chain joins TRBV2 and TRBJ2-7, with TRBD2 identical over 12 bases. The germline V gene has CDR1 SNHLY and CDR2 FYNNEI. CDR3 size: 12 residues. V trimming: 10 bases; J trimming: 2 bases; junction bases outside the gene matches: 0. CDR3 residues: CATSGRAYEQYF. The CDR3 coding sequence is TGTGCCACTAGCGGGAGGGCCTACGAGCAGTACTTC. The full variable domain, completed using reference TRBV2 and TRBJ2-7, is EPEVTQTPSHQVTQMGQEVILRCVPISNHLYFYWYRQILGQKVEFLVSFYNNEISEKSEIFDDQFSVERPDGSNFTLKIRSTKLEDSAMYFCATSGRAYEQYFGPGTRLTVT.

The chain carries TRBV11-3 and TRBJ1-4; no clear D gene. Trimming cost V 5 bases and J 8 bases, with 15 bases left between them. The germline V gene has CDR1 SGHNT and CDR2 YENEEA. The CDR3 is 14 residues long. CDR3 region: CASSPPAGGEKLFF. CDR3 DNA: TGTGCCAGCAGCCCACCCGCAGGTGGAGAAAAACTGTTTTTT. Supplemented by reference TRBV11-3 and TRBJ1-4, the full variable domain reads EAGVVQSPRYKIIEKKQPVAFWCNPISGHNTLYWYLQNLGQGPELLIRYENEEAVDDSQLPKDRFSAERLKGVDSTLKIQPAELGDSAVYLCASSPPAGGEKLFFGSGTQLSVL.

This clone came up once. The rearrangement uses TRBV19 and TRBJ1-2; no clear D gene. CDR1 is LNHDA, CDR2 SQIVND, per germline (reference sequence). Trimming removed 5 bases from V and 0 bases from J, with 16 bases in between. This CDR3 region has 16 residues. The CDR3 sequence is CASSPRHESTNYGYTF. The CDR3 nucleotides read TGTGCCAGTAGTCCCAGACACGAGAGCACTAACTATGGCTACACCTTC.

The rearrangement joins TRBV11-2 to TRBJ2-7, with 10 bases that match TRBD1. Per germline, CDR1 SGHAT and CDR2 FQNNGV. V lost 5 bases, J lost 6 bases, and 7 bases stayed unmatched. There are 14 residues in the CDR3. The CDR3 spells CASSPRTGGGEQYF. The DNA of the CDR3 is TGTGCCAGCAGCCCACGGACAGGGGGGGGCGAGCAGTACTTC.

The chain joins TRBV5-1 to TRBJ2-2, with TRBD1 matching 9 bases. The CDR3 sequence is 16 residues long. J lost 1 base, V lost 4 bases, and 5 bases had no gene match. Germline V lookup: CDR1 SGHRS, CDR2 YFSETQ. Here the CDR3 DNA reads TGCGCCAGCAGCCCTAGACAGGGGGGGAACACCGGGGAGCTGTTTTTT. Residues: CASSPRQGGNTGELFF.

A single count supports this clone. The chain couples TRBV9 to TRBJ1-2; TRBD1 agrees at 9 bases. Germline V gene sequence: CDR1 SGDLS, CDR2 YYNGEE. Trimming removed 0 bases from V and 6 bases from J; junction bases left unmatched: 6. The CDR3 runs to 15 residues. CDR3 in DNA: TGTGCCAGCAGCGTAGATCCCCGGACAGGGGATGGCTACACCTTC. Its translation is CASSVDPRTGDGYTF.

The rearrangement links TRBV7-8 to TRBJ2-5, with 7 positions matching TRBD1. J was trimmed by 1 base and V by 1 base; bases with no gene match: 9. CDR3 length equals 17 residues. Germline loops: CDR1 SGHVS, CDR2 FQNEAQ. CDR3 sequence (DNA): TGTGCCAGCAGCTTAGGAGCAGGGGGAGTCCTCCAAGAGACCCAGTACTTC. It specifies CASSLGAGGVLQETQYF.

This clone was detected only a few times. The CDR3 DNA follows: TGTGCCAGCAGCCAGGGACAGGGACCCTATGGCTACACCTTC. It encodes CASSQGQGPYGYTF. The chain links TRBV6-2 or TRBV6-3 to TRBJ1-2; 9 nucleotides match TRBD1. Germline loops: CDR1 MNHEY, CDR2 SVGEGT. Losses at the gene ends were 6 bases for V and 4 bases for J; bases not matched to a gene: 6. The length of the CDR3 is 14 residues.

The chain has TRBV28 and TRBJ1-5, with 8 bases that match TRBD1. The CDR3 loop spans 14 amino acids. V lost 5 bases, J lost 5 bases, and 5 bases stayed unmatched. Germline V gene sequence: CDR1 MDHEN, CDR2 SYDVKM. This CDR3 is CASSIQGGDQPQHF. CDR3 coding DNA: TGTGCCAGCAGTATACAGGGGGGGGATCAGCCCCAGCATTTT.

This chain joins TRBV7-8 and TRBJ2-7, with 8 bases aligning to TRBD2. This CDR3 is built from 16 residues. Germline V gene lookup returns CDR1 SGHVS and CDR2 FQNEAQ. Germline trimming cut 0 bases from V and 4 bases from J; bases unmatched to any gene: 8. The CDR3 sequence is CASSLAAGTRGYEQYF. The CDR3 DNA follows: TGTGCCAGCAGCTTAGCCGCCGGGACTAGAGGGTACGAGCAGTACTTC. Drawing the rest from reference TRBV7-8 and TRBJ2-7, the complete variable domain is GAGVSQSPRYKVAKRGQDVALRCDPISGHVSLFWYQQALGQGPEFLTYFQNEAQLDKSGLPSDRFFAERPEGSVSTLKIQRTQQEDSAVYLCASSLAAGTRGYEQYFGPGTRLTVT.